This T cell receptor (beta chain) was profiled in a study of cytomegalovirus exposure and HLA in healthy donors. The PCR ran on 60 Vbeta and 13 Jbeta primers. Data came from immunoSEQ multiplex PCR; TCRdb stores just in-frame clones and leaves some out. The data hold around 220,000 clones, with 65% to 90% observed a single time. The CDR3 sequence is 21 residues long. Trimming left V 6 bases short and J 0 bases short, with 30 bases between. Healthy individuals who donated bone marrow served as the donors. This clone has only one observation. The sequence was obtained from a girl between 10 and 17 years old in good health and CMV-seronegative. The V and J genes are TRBV23-1 and TRBJ1-5, with TRBD1 as a possible D gene (5 bases). TRBV23-1 is given ORF status, its function remaining uncertain. The sample taken for sequencing was PBMCs. CDR3 sequence (DNA): TGCGCCAGCAGCCATTTGCCCAAAACACAGGCGTTCGGATATAGCAATCAGCCCCAGCATTTT. Translated: CASSHLPKTQAFGYSNQPQHF.